This T cell receptor (beta chain) was captured in a study of T cell responses to AZD1222 COVID-19 vaccine. Study findings and constraints: White British people made up most donors, females outnumbered males, and clonal diversity was possibly underestimated. Sampled repertoires all dated from after the peak T cell response.

Sequencing was performed with immunoSEQ multiplex PCR; in TCRdb, only in-frame clones are kept and a portion is missing. The profile shows under 75,000 clones, 85% of them singletons. Concerning this clone itself: Its antigen remains unidentified.

Germline CDR1 is KGHSH and CDR2 is LQKENI. V lost 2 bases to trimming and J lost 4 bases; unmatched junction nucleotides: 12. CDR3 size: 17 residues. The clonotype originates from an adult in good health. This material consisted of peripheral blood, taken on day 0 of AZD1222 vaccination. The V and J genes are TRBV18 and TRBJ2-3; TRBD2 matches at 7 bases. For the CDR3, the DNA is TGTGCCAGCTCACCAGTTACGGGAGGACTCGGTCCAGATACGCAGTATTTT. Its translation is CASSPVTGGLGPDTQYF. The full variable domain, its missing parts supplied by reference TRBV18 and TRBJ2-3, is NAGVMQNPRHLVRRRGQEARLRCSPMKGHSHVYWYRQLPEEGLKFMVYLQKENIIDESGMPKERFSAEFPKEGPSILRIQQVVRGDSAAYFCASSPVTGGLGPDTQYFGPGTRLTVL.